A selection of T cell receptor beta chains follows, all from one sample in a study of T-cell memory formation after mild COVID-19. TCRdb reprocessed the 5' RACE reads with MiXCR, giving one entry per CDR3 protein. Of approximately 350,000 distinct CDR3 sequences listed, around 13% are singletons. The material sequenced was PBMCs or a T cell subset sorted from them (not recorded which). The receptor set was obtained from a man between 18 and 29 years old who had mild COVID-19 (a few samples of this study predate the infection). Cell type and time point are not known. CDR3s leave out the opening cysteine and the closing phenylalanine or tryptophan.

TRBJ1-1,14,TRBV9,ASSVGGGGMNTEAF
TRBJ2-4,9,TRBV19,ASSRGDIQY
TRBJ2-5,13,TRBV7-2,ASSSQTSLEETQY
TRBJ2-3,13,TRBV27,ASSTTSGATDTQY
TRBJ2-1,12,TRBV28,ASSPESYYNEQF
TRBJ2-3,11,TRBV27,ASSEGTRYTQY
TRBJ2-2,14,TRBV7-8,ASSPRQAKNTGELF
TRBJ2-6,16,TRBV20-1,SARDFGDLISGANVLT
TRBJ2-3,15,TRBV20-1,SASKLSWAGRTDTQY
TRBJ2-1,14,TRBV7-2,ASSLFVAGSYNEQF
TRBJ2-5,12,TRBV5-4,ASERGGKGETQY
TRBJ2-3,11,TRBV5-6,ASSQWAGGSQY
TRBJ1-4,14,TRBV28,ASSLFGQGHNEKLF
TRBJ1-1,12,TRBV7-2,ASSFEQRNTEAF